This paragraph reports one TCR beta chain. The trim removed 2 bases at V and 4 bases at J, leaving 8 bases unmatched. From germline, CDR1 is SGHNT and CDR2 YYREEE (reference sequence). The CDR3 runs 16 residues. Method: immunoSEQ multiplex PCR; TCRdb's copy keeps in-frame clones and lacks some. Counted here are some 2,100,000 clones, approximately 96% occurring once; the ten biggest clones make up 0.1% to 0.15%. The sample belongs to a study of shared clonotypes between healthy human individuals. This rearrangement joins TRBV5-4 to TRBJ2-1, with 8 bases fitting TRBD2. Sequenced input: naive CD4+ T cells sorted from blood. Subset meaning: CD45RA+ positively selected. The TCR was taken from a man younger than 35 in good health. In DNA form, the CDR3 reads TGTGCCAGCAGCTTTCAAGGGACTAGGGATTACAATGAGCAGTTCTTC. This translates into CASSFQGTRDYNEQFF.